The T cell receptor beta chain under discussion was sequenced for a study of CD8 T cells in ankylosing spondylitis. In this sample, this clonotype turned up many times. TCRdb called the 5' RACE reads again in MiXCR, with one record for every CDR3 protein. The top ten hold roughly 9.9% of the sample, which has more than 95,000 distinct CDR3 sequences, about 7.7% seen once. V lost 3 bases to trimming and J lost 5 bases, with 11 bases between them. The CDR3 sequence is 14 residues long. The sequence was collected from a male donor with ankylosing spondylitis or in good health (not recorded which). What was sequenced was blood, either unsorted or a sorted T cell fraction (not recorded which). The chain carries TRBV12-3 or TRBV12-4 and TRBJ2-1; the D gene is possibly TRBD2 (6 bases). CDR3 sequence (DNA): TGTGCCAGCAGTTTCCTCGGGGGAGACAATGAGCAGTTCTTC. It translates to CASSFLGGDNEQFF.